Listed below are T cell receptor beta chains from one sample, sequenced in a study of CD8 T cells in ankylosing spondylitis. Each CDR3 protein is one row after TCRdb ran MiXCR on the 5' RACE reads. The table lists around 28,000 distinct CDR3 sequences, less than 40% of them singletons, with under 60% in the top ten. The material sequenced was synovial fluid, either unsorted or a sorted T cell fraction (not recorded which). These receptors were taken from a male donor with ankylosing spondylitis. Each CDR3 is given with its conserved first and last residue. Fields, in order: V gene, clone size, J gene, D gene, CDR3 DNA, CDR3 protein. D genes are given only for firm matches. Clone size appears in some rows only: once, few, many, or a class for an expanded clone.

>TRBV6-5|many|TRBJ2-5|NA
TGTGCCAGCAGCCCTTGGGCAGGCCGACAAGAGACCCAGTACTTC
CASSPWAGRQETQYF
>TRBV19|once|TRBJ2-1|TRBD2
TGTGCCAGTAGTTTCGTGCCAATCCCAGCGGGAGTGCGGAACAATGAGCAGTTCTTC
CASSFVPIPAGVRNNEQFF
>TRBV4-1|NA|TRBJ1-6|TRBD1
TGCGCCAGCAGCCAAGCTGGGACAGGGTGGAAGTATAATTCACCCCTCCACTTT
CASSQAGTGWKYNSPLHF
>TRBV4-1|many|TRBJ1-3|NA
TGCGCCAGCAGCCAAGGGGAGGGCTCTGGAAACACCATATATTTT
CASSQGEGSGNTIYF
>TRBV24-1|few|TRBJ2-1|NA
TGTGCCACCAGCCACCCAGTAGAGGGGCGCTACAATGAGCAGTTCTTC
CATSHPVEGRYNEQFF
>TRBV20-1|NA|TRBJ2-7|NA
TGCAGTGCTAGAGCCGCGACAAAAGGAAACTACGAGCAGTACTTC
CSARAATKGNYEQYF
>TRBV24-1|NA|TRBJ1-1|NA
TGTGCCACCAGTGCCGAGGGGGGAACTGAAGCTTTCTTT
CATSAEGGTEAFF
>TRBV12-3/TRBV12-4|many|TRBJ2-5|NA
TGTGCCAGCAGTGTCGATAGCGGTCCGTACCAAGAGACCCAGTACTTC
CASSVDSGPYQETQYF
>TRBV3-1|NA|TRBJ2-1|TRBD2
TGTGCCAGCAGCCAAGGCCCCCCGCTAGCGGGAGACTACAATGAGCAGTTCTTC
CASSQGPPLAGDYNEQFF
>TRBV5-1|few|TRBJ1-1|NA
TGCGCCAGCAGGGCAGGGAGGACTGAAGCTTTCTTT
CASRAGRTEAFF
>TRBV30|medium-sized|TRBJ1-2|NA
TGTGCCTGGAGTGGGGGGCTTGGCTACACCTTC
CAWSGGLGYTF
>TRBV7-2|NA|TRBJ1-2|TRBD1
TGTGCCAGCAGCGCCTGGACAGGGGACGGTTCCAATGGCTACACCTTC
CASSAWTGDGSNGYTF
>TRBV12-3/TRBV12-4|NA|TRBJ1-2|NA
TGTGCCACCAAGGAGGGGTATGGCTACACCTTC
CATKEGYGYTF
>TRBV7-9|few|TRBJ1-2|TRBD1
TGTGCCAGCAGCCAAGGGACAGTTCCTGGCTACACCTTC
CASSQGTVPGYTF
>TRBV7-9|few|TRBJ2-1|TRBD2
TGTGCCAGCAGCTTCGGGACTAGCGGGAACAATGAGCAGTTCTTC
CASSFGTSGNNEQFF
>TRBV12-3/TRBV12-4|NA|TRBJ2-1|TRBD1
TGTGCCAGCAGGGGGGGACAGGGGAAGGGGTACAATGAGCAGTTCTTC
CASRGGQGKGYNEQFF
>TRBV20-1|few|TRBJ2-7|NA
TGCAGTGCTAGGGGCGAGAGGGAGTACGAGCAGTACTTC
CSARGEREYEQYF
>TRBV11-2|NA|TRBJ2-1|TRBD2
TGTGCCAGCAGCTTAGAACTTACGCTAGCGGGGTTTATCTCCTACAATGAGCAGTTCTTC
CASSLELTLAGFISYNEQFF
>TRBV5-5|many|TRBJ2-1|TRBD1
TGTGCCAGCAGCGTCCCGACAGGGGGGGCCTACAATGAGCAGTTCTTC
CASSVPTGGAYNEQFF
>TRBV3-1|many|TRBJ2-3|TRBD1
TGTGCCAGCAGCCAACAGACAGGGTCCTTTCCCTATATGTGGTATTTT
CASSQQTGSFPYMWYF
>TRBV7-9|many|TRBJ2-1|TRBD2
TGTGCCAGCAGCTTATTAGGACTAGCGGACAATGAGCAGTTCTTC
CASSLLGLADNEQFF
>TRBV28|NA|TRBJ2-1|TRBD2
TGTGCCAGCAGTTTAAAAAGCGGGGCTTACAATGAGCAGTTCTTC
CASSLKSGAYNEQFF
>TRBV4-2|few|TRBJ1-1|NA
TGTGCCAGCAGCCAAGTTAGCACTGAAGCTTTCTTT
CASSQVSTEAFF
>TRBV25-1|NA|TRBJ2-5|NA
TGTGCCAGCAGTGACCAGACCCACCAAGAGACCCAGTACTTC
CASSDQTHQETQYF
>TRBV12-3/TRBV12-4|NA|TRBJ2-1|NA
TGTGCCAGCAGTTTAGCCCCGTACAATGAGCAGTTCTTC
CASSLAPYNEQFF
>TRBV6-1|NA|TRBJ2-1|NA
TGTGCCAGCTCCCGGGGTTTATCCTACAATGAGCAGTTCTTC
CASSRGLSYNEQFF
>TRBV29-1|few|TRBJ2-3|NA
TGCAGCGTTGTAATAGATACGCAGTATTTT
CSVVIDTQYF
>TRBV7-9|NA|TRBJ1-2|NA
TGTGCCAGCAGGCGACGGAGTCGGAGCTATGGCTACACCTTC
CASRRRSRSYGYTF